The 13 T cell receptor beta chains in this list originate from one sample, sequenced in a study of blood T cell repertoires in COVID-19 (dated by TCRdb to 2019 to 2021). The library was obtained by the immunoSEQ multiplex PCR assay. TCRdb took over this immuneACCESS table, retaining in-frame rearrangements with V and J assigned. Such tables are incomplete; in checked studies, under half of the missing clones stem from an unresolved V gene, and the remainder is unexplained. The sample data list under 200,000 clones, and about 80% of these were observed just once. The ten largest clonotypes hold under 15% of the sample. The sequenced material came from peripheral blood. Every receptor here comes from a man in his 70s who had recovered from COVID-19.

This clone was seen just once. The rearrangement joins TRBV7-6 to TRBJ2-5; D perhaps matches TRBD2 (6 bases). The V end lost 5 bases, the J end lost 4 bases, and 17 bases lay between the germline ends. The CDR3 contains 15 residues. Germline CDR1 reads SGHVS; CDR2 reads FNYEAQ. The CDR3 spells CASSPLTSSGETQYF. DNA for the CDR3: TGTGCCAGCAGCCCGTTGACTAGTTCAGGAGAGACCCAGTACTTC.

The chain links TRBV19 to TRBJ1-5, with a possible D match to TRBD1 (6 bases). The CDR3 runs to 15 residues. Germline CDR1 and CDR2: LNHDA and SQIVND (reference sequence). Trimming took off 5 bases at V and 6 bases at J, with 17 bases between the two ends. CDR3 sequence reads: CASSAQQGLGQPQHF. The DNA of the CDR3 is TGTGCCAGTAGTGCCCAACAGGGTTTAGGTCAGCCCCAGCATTTT.

V and J are TRBV9 and TRBJ2-7, with 7 positions matching TRBD2. This CDR3 comprises 17 residues. V shed 4 bases and J 3 bases; nucleotides not matched to a gene: 16. Germline V CDR1 and CDR2: SGDLS, YYNGEE. DNA of the CDR3: TGTGCCAGCAGCTCCAGCTCGTATGGGGGGGATCTCTACGAGCAGTACTTC. Translated: CASSSSSYGGDLYEQYF.

A few counts support this clone. The chain has TRBV5-4 and TRBJ2-1; D might be TRBD2 (6 bases). Germline assignment: CDR1 SGHNT and CDR2 YYREEE (reference sequence). V lost 5 bases to trimming and J lost 7 bases, with 13 bases between them. This CDR3 is built from 13 residues. The CDR3 spells CASRWGEWNEQFF. The CDR3 nucleotides read TGTGCCAGCAGATGGGGGGAGTGGAATGAGCAGTTCTTC.

The V and J genes are TRBV4-3 and TRBJ1-1, with 9 bases that match TRBD1. The length of the CDR3 is 16 residues. Unmatched junction bases numbered 12, after V lost 3 bases and J lost 7 bases. Germline loops: CDR1 LGHNA, CDR2 YSLEER. This CDR3 is CASSQGSGTGTGEAFF. The CDR3 nucleotides read TGCGCCAGCAGCCAGGGTTCCGGGACAGGGACGGGTGAAGCTTTCTTT.

The V call is TRBV2, the J call TRBJ2-1; 7 bases align to TRBD1. The CDR3 has 14 residues. Germline V lookup: CDR1 SNHLY, CDR2 FYNNEI. The trim removed 6 bases at V and 0 bases at J, leaving 2 bases unmatched. CDR3 sequence: CASSGDSSYNEQFF. In DNA form, the CDR3 reads TGTGCCAGCAGCGGGGACAGCTCCTACAATGAGCAGTTCTTC.

The gene calls are TRBV7-2 and TRBJ1-3, with D possibly being TRBD1 (6 bases). The CDR3 has 15 amino acids. Deletions cut 3 bases from V and 4 bases from J, with 13 bases between. Germline assignment: CDR1 SGHTA and CDR2 FQGNSA. This CDR3 reads CASSFEQGSGNTIYF. CDR3 nucleotide sequence: TGTGCCAGCAGCTTTGAACAGGGTTCAGGAAACACCATATATTTT. Looking up the rest from reference TRBV7-2 and TRBJ1-3 gives the full variable domain: GAGVSQSPSNKVTEKGKDVELRCDPISGHTALYWYRQSLGQGLEFLIYFQGNSAPDKSGLPSDRFSAERTGGSVSTLTIQRTQQEDSAVYLCASSFEQGSGNTIYFGEGSWLTVV.

This clone appeared a single time. The rearrangement links TRBV19 to TRBJ2-5; possibly TRBD2 for D (6 bases). The ends were cut back, 1 base at V and 3 bases at J, with 12 bases in the middle. Germline V gene sequence: CDR1 LNHDA, CDR2 SQIVND (reference sequence). CDR3 size: 15 residues. The CDR3 coding sequence is TGTGCCAGTAGTATAGGCGGGACTCTAGAAGAGACCCAGTACTTC. It codes for CASSIGGTLEETQYF.

This clone has only one observation. This chain uses TRBV6-5 with TRBJ1-1; TRBD1 is a possible D gene (5 bases). The CDR3 loop spans 15 amino acids. Germline V gene lookup returns CDR1 MNHEY and CDR2 SVGAGI. The V gene lost 1 base and the J gene lost 5 bases, with 14 bases spanning the gap. CDR3 in amino acids: CASSYWGVERTEAFF. CDR3 sequence (DNA): TGTGCCAGCAGTTACTGGGGGGTGGAAAGGACTGAAGCTTTCTTT.

This CDR3 reads CASGREGVYEQYF. CDR3 DNA: TGTGCCAGCGGGCGGGAAGGGGTCTACGAGCAGTACTTC. This sequence joins TRBV6-6 and TRBJ2-7, with D possibly TRBD2 on 6 matching bases. Trimming cost V 8 bases and J 3 bases, with 14 bases left between them. Looked up from germline, CDR1 is MNHNY and CDR2 is SVGAGI (reference sequence). This CDR3 spans 13 amino acids.

A note on this clone: A read error may produce the germline difference seen at one junction end. CDR3: CSVEAGWGEGFTEAFF. CDR3 DNA sequence: TGCAGCGTAGAAGCGGGATGGGGGGAAGGATTCACTGAAGCTTTCTTT. The chain is built from TRBV29-1 and TRBJ1-1; weak D call: TRBD1 (5 bases). The CDR3 is 16 amino acids. Germline V lookup: CDR1 SQVTM, CDR2 ANQGSEA. The entire variable domain, with the rest obtained from reference TRBV29-1 and TRBJ1-1, is as follows: SAVISQKPSRDICQRGTSLTIQCQVDSQVTMMFWYRQQPGQSLTLIATANQGSEATYESGFVIDKFPISRPNLTFSTLTVSNMSPEDSSIYLCSVEAGWGEGFTEAFFGQGTRLTVV.

This clone appeared a single time. The CDR3 sequence is CASSLGQGAQGYTF. The CDR3 DNA reads as TGTGCCAGCAGCTTGGGACAGGGGGCGCAGGGCTACACCTTC. V and J are TRBV5-5 and TRBJ1-2; 10 bases match TRBD1. V dropped 0 bases and J dropped 8; count of bases not matched to a gene: 4. Germline loops: CDR1 SGHKS, CDR2 YYEKEE (reference sequence). The CDR3 is made up of 14 amino acids.

The V and J genes are TRBV19 and TRBJ2-2; the match to TRBD2 covers 7 bases. Trimming removed 7 bases from V and 0 bases from J; junction bases left unmatched: 8. Germline CDR1 is LNHDA and CDR2 is SQIVND (reference sequence). This CDR3 has 16 amino acids. The CDR3 is CASKRGGPTNTGELFF. DNA for the CDR3: TGTGCCAGTAAAAGGGGAGGGCCCACGAACACCGGGGAGCTGTTTTTT. Complete variable domain (other parts from reference TRBV19 and TRBJ2-2): DGGITQSPKYLFRKEGQNVTLSCEQNLNHDAMYWYRQDPGQGLRLIYYSQIVNDFQKGDIAEGYSVSREKKESFPLTVTSAQKNPTAFYLCASKRGGPTNTGELFFGEGSRLTVL.